The 14 T cell receptor beta chains below were found in one sample sequenced in a study of blood T cells in healthy people across ages. PCR was performed a second time for about 6 to 12 cycles using a sample-barcoded 5' primer and a J-beta primer mix. TCRdb redid the calling of the 5' RACE reads with MiXCR, one entry per CDR3 protein. This table holds hundreds of thousands of distinct CDR3 sequences, roughly 25% found once. This sample also belongs to another study, concerning T cells of mothers and their children.

The sequencing sample was made of blood. The source is a boy aged 5-17 years in good health.

The V gene is TRBV6-5, the J gene TRBJ1-2, with D maybe TRBD1 (6 bases). Trimming left V 3 bases short and J 2 bases short, with 10 bases between. Germline CDR1 is MNHEY and CDR2 is SVGAGI. The CDR3 extends over 14 amino acids. In DNA, the CDR3 is TGTGCCAGCAGTTATGAGGGGGGAAACTATGGCTACACCTTC. This gives the protein CASSYEGGNYGYTF.

This clonotype was detected a few times. The chain joins TRBV28 to TRBJ2-1; D not resolved. This CDR3 is 15 amino acids long. Germline CDR1 and CDR2: MDHEN and SYDVKM. V was cut by 3 bases and J by 6 bases, with 15 bases left in between. The CDR3 nucleotides are TGTGCCAGCAGTTTTTCCCCCCGACAAAGCAATGAGCAGTTCTTC. Translated: CASSFSPRQSNEQFF.

Here the CDR3 DNA reads TGCGCCAGCAGCCTGGACAGTAACACCGGGGAGCTGTTTTTT. Amino acids: CASSLDSNTGELFF. The rearrangement links TRBV5-1 to TRBJ2-2; D is perhaps TRBD1 (6 bases). The germline gives CDR1 SGHRS, CDR2 YFSETQ. V dropped 4 bases and J dropped 2 bases, with 9 bases sitting between them. The CDR3 has 14 amino acids.

The chain joins TRBV3-1 to TRBJ2-2; either TRBD1 or TRBD2 may fit D (5 bases each). Germline V lookup: CDR1 LGHDT, CDR2 YNNKEL (reference sequence). The CDR3 consists of 17 residues. V gave up 4 bases and J gave up 2 bases, with 17 bases separating them. DNA of the CDR3: TGTGCCAGCAGCCCACCGTCGGGACCGGTAAACACCGGGGAGCTGTTTTTT. This sequence encodes CASSPPSGPVNTGELFF.

This clonotype was observed a handful of times. The chain uses TRBV20-1 and TRBJ2-7, with 10 bases lining up with TRBD2. The CDR3 spans 14 residues. V dropped 3 bases and J dropped 4; count of bases not matched to a gene: 6. The germline gives CDR1 DFQATT, CDR2 SNEGSKA (reference sequence). CDR3 in amino acids: CSASMPSGSYEQYF. The DNA for the CDR3 is TGCAGTGCTAGTATGCCTAGCGGGAGTTACGAGCAGTACTTC.

This clonotype was counted only a few times. The gene calls are TRBV3-1 and TRBJ2-4; possible D gene TRBD1, 6 bases. The germline V gene encodes CDR1 LGHDT and CDR2 YNNKEL (reference sequence). The CDR3 spans 17 residues. V dropped 5 bases and J dropped 0 bases, with 17 bases sitting between them. CDR3 in amino acids: CASSGTTGQLAKNIQYF. The CDR3 DNA is TGTGCCAGCAGCGGGACGACAGGTCAACTAGCCAAAAACATTCAGTACTTC.

This clonotype was observed a few times. The chain joins TRBV7-9 to TRBJ2-3; 8 nucleotides match TRBD2. Germline CDR1 is SEHNR and CDR2 is FQNEAQ (reference sequence). The ends lost 5 bases at V and 2 bases at J; junction bases unmatched: 15. The CDR3 length is 18 residues. The chain's CDR3 is CASSPRGRAGGTTDTQYF. The DNA for the CDR3 is TGTGCCAGCAGCCCCCGAGGGCGGGCGGGAGGTACCACAGATACGCAGTATTTT. Looking up the rest from reference TRBV7-9 and TRBJ2-3 gives the full variable domain: DTGVSQNPRHKITKRGQNVTFRCDPISEHNRLYWYRQTLGQGPEFLTYFQNEAQLEKSRLLSDRFSAERPKGSFSTLEIQRTEQGDSAMYLCASSPRGRAGGTTDTQYFGPGTRLTVL.

This clonotype appeared once. The chain recombines TRBV7-2 with TRBJ1-2; TRBD1 is a possible D gene (6 bases). This CDR3 spans 15 amino acids. Trimming shortened V by 4 bases and J by 2 bases, and 14 bases separated the two germline ends. Germline values: CDR1 SGHTA, CDR2 FQGNSA. CDR3 residues: CASSYSRQANYGYTF. The CDR3 nucleotides read TGTGCCAGCAGCTACTCTCGACAGGCCAACTATGGCTACACCTTC.

The rearrangement joins TRBV9 to TRBJ1-2; D is possibly TRBD1 (5 bases). V was cut by 3 bases and J by 3 bases, with 18 bases left in between. The CDR3 runs to 16 residues. CDR1 and CDR2 (germline): SGDLS, YYNGEE. CDR3 protein: CASSAYSGSLDYGYTF. DNA of the CDR3: TGTGCCAGCAGCGCCTACTCAGGGTCCCTAGACTATGGCTACACCTTC. The full variable domain, its missing parts supplied by reference TRBV9 and TRBJ1-2, is DSGVTQTPKHLITATGQRVTLRCSPRSGDLSVYWYQQSLDQGLQFLIQYYNGEERAKGNILERFSAQQFPDLHSELNLSSLELGDSALYFCASSAYSGSLDYGYTFGSGTRLTVV.

V is TRBV7-9 and J is TRBJ2-5; D is possibly TRBD2 (7 bases). V dropped 5 bases and J dropped 2 bases, with 15 bases sitting between them. CDR3 size: 15 residues. Germline V gene lookup returns CDR1 SEHNR and CDR2 FQNEAQ (reference sequence). The CDR3 coding sequence is TGTGCCAGCAGCAGCGGGGACATCTTACAAGAGACCCAGTACTTC. Translated: CASSSGDILQETQYF.

The chain joins TRBV9 to TRBJ2-3, with TRBD1 matching 9 bases. CDR1 and CDR2 (germline): SGDLS, YYNGEE. The CDR3 covers 15 residues. J lost 2 bases, V lost 7 bases, and 8 bases had no gene match. This CDR3 is CASQTGTGYTDTQYF. CDR3 bases: TGTGCCAGCCAGACCGGGACAGGGTACACAGATACGCAGTATTTT.

This clonotype was counted once. The rearrangement uses TRBV7-9 and TRBJ1-2, with D unclear. Germline-derived CDR1 and CDR2 are SEHNR and FQNEAQ (reference sequence). V was shortened by 5 bases and J by 7 bases, with 20 bases between the two germline ends. The CDR3 runs 15 residues. The CDR3 loop is CASSPPMGPSTGYTF. CDR3 DNA sequence: TGTGCCAGCAGCCCCCCGATGGGCCCCTCGACTGGCTACACCTTC.

This clonotype was observed a handful of times. This sequence joins TRBV5-1 and TRBJ2-5, with D possibly matching TRBD1 (6 bases). Germline CDR1 is SGHRS and CDR2 is YFSETQ. The CDR3 length is 15 residues. Between the trimmed V and J ends, which lost 4 bases and 5 bases, there was a span of 18 bases. Here the CDR3 reads CASSKDSDSLETQYF. The CDR3 DNA follows: TGCGCCAGCAGCAAGGACAGCGATTCCTTGGAGACCCAGTACTTC. Supplemented by reference TRBV5-1 and TRBJ2-5, the full variable domain reads KAGVTQTPRYLIKTRGQQVTLSCSPISGHRSVSWYQQTPGQGLQFLFEYFSETQRNKGNFPGRFSGRQFSNSRSEMNVSTLELGDSALYLCASSKDSDSLETQYFGPGTRLLVL.

The V and J genes are TRBV20-1 and TRBJ2-5; 9 bases fit TRBD1. The J call is in doubt because the DNA end fits TRBJ2-7 better. Germline V gene sequence: CDR1 DFQATT, CDR2 SNEGSKA (reference sequence). The CDR3 totals 14 residues. The CDR3 DNA reads as TGCAGTGCTAGCGCGGGACAGGGACCCTACGAGCAGTACTTC. Protein sequence: CSASAGQGPYEQYF.